These 22 T cell receptor beta chains came from one sample sequenced in a study of T cell responses to AZD1222 COVID-19 vaccine (dated by TCRdb to the early 2020s). What this sample's time point label stands for: about 28 days (+/-7) after the second vaccine dose. To prepare the library, the immunoSEQ multiplex PCR assay was applied. The immuneACCESS repertoire file appears here via TCRdb, limited to in-frame rearrangements. These files lack a portion of the clones; in checked studies, under half of the deficit traces to unresolved V genes, and the cause of the others is not known. The table for this sample lists 95,000 to 110,000 clones; around nine tenths of them were counted only once. Together, the top ten hold roughly 5% of the sample. Here the sequenced sample was peripheral blood, taken 28 days after the second AZD1222 dose. The receptors were sampled from an adult who received the AZD1222 COVID-19 vaccine.

The V gene is TRBV11-2, the J gene TRBJ1-4; weak D call: TRBD1 (6 bases). Germline-derived CDR1 and CDR2 are SGHAT and FQNNGV. V lost 1 base and J lost 8, with 11 bases in between. This CDR3 contains 14 residues. The CDR3 spells CASSLGGAGEKLFF. CDR3 nucleotide sequence: TGTGCCAGCAGCTTAGGGGGGGCTGGAGAAAAACTGTTTTTT.

The chain has TRBV6-4 and TRBJ1-2; weak D call: TRBD1 (5 bases). With 6 bases removed from V and 12 bases from J, the gap between germline ends came to 14 bases. Germline V gene lookup returns CDR1 MRHNA and CDR2 SNTAGT. This CDR3 has 11 amino acids. The CDR3 nucleotides are TGTGCCAGCAGCCCCCAGGGCATTAACACCTTC. As protein: CASSPQGINTF.

The chain couples TRBV27 to TRBJ2-3, with no clear D. Germline V gene lookup returns CDR1 MNHEY and CDR2 SMNVEV (reference sequence). CDR3 length: 14 residues. V was shortened by 0 bases and J by 1 base, with 5 bases between the two germline ends. The CDR3 protein is CASSLSAGTDTQYF. The CDR3 DNA reads as TGTGCCAGCAGTTTATCGGCGGGCACAGATACGCAGTATTTT.

This rearrangement joins TRBV6-1 to TRBJ2-7; D might be TRBD1 (5 bases). Germline-derived CDR1 and CDR2 are MNHNS and SASEGT. CDR3 size: 12 residues. Trimming cost V 3 bases and J 5 bases, with 8 bases left between them. CDR3: CASSDRVDEQYF. The DNA of the CDR3 is TGTGCCAGCAGTGACAGGGTCGACGAGCAGTACTTC.

The chain recombines TRBV3-1 (or the pseudogene TRBV3-2) with TRBJ2-3; possibly TRBD1 or TRBD2 for D (6 bases each). The CDR3 has 17 residues. Germline V gene lookup returns CDR1 LGHDT and CDR2 YNNKEL (reference sequence). Trimming took off 1 base at V and 1 base at J, with 15 bases between the two ends. DNA of the CDR3: TGTGCCAGCAGCCAAGTAAGGACGGGGGCACGCACAGATACGCAGTATTTT. Its translation is CASSQVRTGARTDTQYF.

The chain uses TRBV7-8 and TRBJ2-7; D is possibly TRBD2 (5 bases). The length of the CDR3 is 13 residues. The germline V and J ends were trimmed by 4 bases and 5 bases, with 12 bases remaining between them. The germline gives CDR1 SGHVS, CDR2 FQNEAQ. The CDR3 is CASSSGIPDEQYF. CDR3 bases: TGTGCCAGCAGCTCGGGAATTCCGGACGAGCAGTACTTC.

The genes are TRBV6-5 and TRBJ1-1; D remains ambiguous. Deletions cut 8 bases from V and 0 bases from J, with 10 bases between. The length of the CDR3 is 13 residues. CDR1 is MNHEY and CDR2 is SVGAGI in the germline V gene. CDR3 DNA sequence: TGTGCCAGCGGGGAGCTCATGAACACTGAAGCTTTCTTT. As protein: CASGELMNTEAFF.

The chain has TRBV5-4 and TRBJ1-2; D is uncertain. CDR1 SGHNT and CDR2 YYREEE come from the germline V gene (reference sequence). The V end was cut by 4 bases, the J end by 6 bases, with 13 bases between. This CDR3 comprises 13 residues. This CDR3 reads CASSLQGNDGYTF. The CDR3 DNA reads TGTGCCAGCAGCCTACAAGGGAATGATGGCTACACCTTC. The complete variable domain, with remaining parts taken from reference TRBV5-4 and TRBJ1-2, reads ETGVTQSPTHLIKTRGQQVTLRCSSQSGHNTVSWYQQALGQGPQFIFQYYREEENGRGNFPPRFSGLQFPNYSSELNVNALELDDSALYLCASSLQGNDGYTFGSGTRLTVV.

V usage is TRBV4-2 and J usage is TRBJ2-2, with a weak D call TRBD2 (6 bases). The V and J ends lost 3 bases and 4 bases respectively, with 15 bases between them. Germline assignment: CDR1 LGHNA and CDR2 YNFKEQ. The CDR3 runs to 16 residues. CDR3 region: CASSQEYGGGTGELFF. The CDR3 coding sequence is TGTGCCAGCAGCCAGGAGTACGGGGGAGGCACCGGGGAGCTGTTTTTT.

The chain has TRBV19 and TRBJ1-3; TRBD1 might be the D (6 bases). V was clipped by 5 bases and J by 3 bases, with 11 bases between them. The germline gives CDR1 LNHDA, CDR2 SQIVND (reference sequence). The CDR3 loop spans 14 amino acids. The CDR3 coding sequence is TGTGCCAGTAGTCCACAGGGATTTGGAAACACCATATATTTT. As protein: CASSPQGFGNTIYF.

The chain joins TRBV11-3 to TRBJ1-3, with TRBD1 identical over 7 bases. Germline V gives CDR1 SGHNT, CDR2 YENEEA. This CDR3 region has 14 residues. The J segment lost 2 bases and the V segment lost 5 bases, leaving 3 bases of the junction unmatched. The CDR3: CASSHRGTGNTIYF. The CDR3 coding sequence is TGTGCCAGCAGCCACAGGGGAACTGGAAACACCATATATTTT.

This rearrangement joins TRBV28 to TRBJ2-7, with 7 bases matching TRBD1. CDR3 length equals 14 residues. Unmatched junction bases numbered 6, after V lost 6 bases and J lost 1 base. CDR1 MDHEN and CDR2 SYDVKM come from the germline V gene. CDR3 residues: CASSKTGVSYEQYF. As DNA, the CDR3 is TGTGCCAGCAGCAAAACAGGGGTTTCCTACGAGCAGTACTTC. The full variable domain, rest sourced from reference TRBV28 and TRBJ2-7, is DVKVTQSSRYLVKRTGEKVFLECVQDMDHENMFWYRQDPGLGLRLIYFSYDVKMKEKGDIPEGYSVSREKKERFSLILESASTNQTSMYLCASSKTGVSYEQYFGPGTRLTVT.

This clone was observed a few times. This chain links TRBV27 with TRBJ2-7; D possibly corresponds to TRBD1 (6 bases). CDR1 MNHEY and CDR2 SMNVEV come from the germline V gene (reference sequence). Trimming took 4 bases from V and 6 from J, leaving 13 bases between them. The CDR3 is made up of 13 amino acids. The CDR3 nucleotides are TGTGCCAGCAGTTATTACGGGACAAGCGAGCAGTACTTC. Translation gives CASSYYGTSEQYF.

This clone showed up just a few times. The chain couples TRBV7-9 to TRBJ2-5; D is possibly TRBD1 or TRBD2 (5 bases each). Germline V lookup: CDR1 SEHNR, CDR2 FQNEAQ (reference sequence). The CDR3 runs to 14 residues. V dropped 5 bases and J dropped 5 bases, with 15 bases sitting between them. CDR3 residues: CASSRGISRETQYF. CDR3 in DNA: TGTGCCAGCAGCCGGGGCATTTCCCGGGAGACCCAGTACTTC. The whole variable domain, remainder taken from reference TRBV7-9 and TRBJ2-5, is DTGVSQNPRHKITKRGQNVTFRCDPISEHNRLYWYRQTLGQGPEFLTYFQNEAQLEKSRLLSDRFSAERPKGSFSTLEIQRTEQGDSAMYLCASSRGISRETQYFGPGTRLLVL.

This clone was counted a single time. The rearrangement joins TRBV27 to TRBJ1-4; 8 bases fit TRBD1. Germline V CDR1 and CDR2: MNHEY, SMNVEV (reference sequence). The CDR3 is made up of 19 amino acids. J gave up 0 bases and V 8 bases, and 17 bases lay outside the gene matches. The CDR3 DNA reads TGTGCCAGCCGGGGGGTACAGGGGGTAAGGCCGGCAACTAATGAAAAACTGTTTTTT. Protein product: CASRGVQGVRPATNEKLFF.

V is TRBV9 and J is TRBJ1-6; D possibly corresponds to TRBD1 (5 bases). The CDR3 length is 16 residues. Germline assignment: CDR1 SGDLS and CDR2 YYNGEE. Trimming shortened V by 4 bases and J by 5 bases, and 16 bases separated the two germline ends. In DNA form, the CDR3 reads TGTGCCAGCAGCTCAGCGAGGGGAGGTGATAATTCACCCCTCCACTTT. This sequence encodes CASSSARGGDNSPLHF.

V is TRBV6-5 and J is TRBJ2-1, with D unresolved. Looked up from germline, CDR1 is MNHEY and CDR2 is SVGAGI. The CDR3 is made up of 15 amino acids. Trimming cost V 0 bases and J 2 bases, with 8 bases left between them. The CDR3 region has the DNA TGTGCCAGCAGTTACTCGACCCGCACCTACAATGAGCAGTTCTTC. It translates to CASSYSTRTYNEQFF.

V and J are TRBV6-5 and TRBJ1-6; D is ambiguous. Germline values: CDR1 MNHEY, CDR2 SVGAGI. This CDR3 region has 14 residues. V gave up 6 bases and J gave up 9 bases, with 15 bases separating them. CDR3: CASSRYTVGSPLHF. The CDR3 bases are TGTGCCAGCAGCCGATATACAGTGGGTTCACCCCTCCACTTT.

The chain has TRBV4-1 and TRBJ2-1; D is possibly TRBD1 (5 bases). The V gene's germline CDR1 is MGHRA and CDR2 YSYEKL. The CDR3 has 16 residues. Trimming removed 4 bases at V and 8 bases at J, with 21 bases between. The CDR3 loop is CASSLTGAGFRDEQFF. In DNA, the CDR3 is TGCGCCAGCAGCCTTACTGGGGCAGGGTTTCGGGATGAGCAGTTCTTC.

The chain joins TRBV27 to TRBJ2-2; TRBD2 matches 9 bases. The junction had 4 bases not matched to a gene; V was cut back by 2 bases and J by 6 bases. The V gene's germline CDR1 is MNHEY and CDR2 SMNVEV (reference sequence). The length of the CDR3 is 15 residues. This chain's CDR3 is CASSLAGGPPGELFF. CDR3 DNA sequence: TGTGCCAGCAGTTTAGCGGGGGGGCCGCCCGGGGAGCTGTTTTTT.

This chain uses TRBV10-2 with TRBJ2-2; D may be TRBD1 (6 bases). The CDR3 is 15 residues long. Germline CDR1 is WSHSY and CDR2 is SAAADI. Trimming cost V 6 bases and J 4 bases, with 15 bases left between them. CDR3 sequence (DNA): TGCGCCAGCAGGGCAGGGGCCCGAGGCACCGGGGAGCTGTTTTTT. Translating it yields CASRAGARGTGELFF.

The chain combines TRBV13 with TRBJ1-2; 10 bases map to TRBD1. V lost 5 bases and J lost 3; bases outside the gene matches: 3. This CDR3 region has 14 residues. Germline V CDR1 and CDR2: PRHDT, FYEKMQ (reference sequence). CDR3 amino acids: CASSQGTGDYGYTF. The CDR3 bases are TGTGCCAGCAGCCAAGGGACAGGGGACTATGGCTACACCTTC.